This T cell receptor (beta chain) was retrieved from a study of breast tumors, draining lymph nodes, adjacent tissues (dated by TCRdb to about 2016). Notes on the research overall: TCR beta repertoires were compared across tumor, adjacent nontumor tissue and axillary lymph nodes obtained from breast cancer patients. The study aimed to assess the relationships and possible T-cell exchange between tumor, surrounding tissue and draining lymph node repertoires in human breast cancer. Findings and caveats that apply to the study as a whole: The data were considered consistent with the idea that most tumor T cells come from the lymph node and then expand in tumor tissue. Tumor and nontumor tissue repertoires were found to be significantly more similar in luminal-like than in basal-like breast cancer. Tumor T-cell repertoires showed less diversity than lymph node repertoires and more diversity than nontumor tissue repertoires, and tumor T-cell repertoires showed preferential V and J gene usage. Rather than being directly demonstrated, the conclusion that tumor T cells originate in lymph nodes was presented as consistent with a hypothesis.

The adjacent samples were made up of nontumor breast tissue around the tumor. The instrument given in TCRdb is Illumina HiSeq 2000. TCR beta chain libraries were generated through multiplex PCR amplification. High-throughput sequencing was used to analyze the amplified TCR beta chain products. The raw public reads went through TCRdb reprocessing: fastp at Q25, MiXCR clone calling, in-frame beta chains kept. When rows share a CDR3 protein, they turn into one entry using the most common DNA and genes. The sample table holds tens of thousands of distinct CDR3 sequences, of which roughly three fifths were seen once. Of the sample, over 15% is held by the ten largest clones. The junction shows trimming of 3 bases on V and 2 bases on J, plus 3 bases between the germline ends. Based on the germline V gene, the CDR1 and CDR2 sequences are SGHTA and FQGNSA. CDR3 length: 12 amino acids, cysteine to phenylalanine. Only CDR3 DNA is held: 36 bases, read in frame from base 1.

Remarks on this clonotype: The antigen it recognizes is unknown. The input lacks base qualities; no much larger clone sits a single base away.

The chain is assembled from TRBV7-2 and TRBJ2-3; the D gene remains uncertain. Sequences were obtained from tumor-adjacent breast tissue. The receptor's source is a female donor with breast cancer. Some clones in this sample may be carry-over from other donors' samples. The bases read TGTGCCAGCAGCTTTCTCACAGATACGCAGTATTTT. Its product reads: CASSFLTDTQYF.